Listed here are 5 T cell receptor beta chains from one sample, sequenced in a study of cytomegalovirus exposure and HLA in healthy donors. PCR involved 60 Vbeta and 13 Jbeta primers. Only in-frame clones appear in the TCRdb table, and some are missing; sequencing was by immunoSEQ multiplex PCR. The sample lists about 180,000 clones, around 80% occurring once. Input material: PBMCs. The receptors were gathered from a man aged 35 to 55 in good health and CMV-seronegative.

The chain combines TRBV27 with TRBJ2-2; 9 bases agree with TRBD2. The CDR3 length is 16 residues. The V and J ends lost 3 bases and 0 bases, in that order; junction bases with no gene match: 2. Germline V lookup: CDR1 MNHEY, CDR2 SMNVEV (reference sequence). CDR3 protein: CASSFLAGSNTGELFF. CDR3 nucleotide sequence: TGTGCCAGCAGTTTCCTAGCGGGGTCGAACACCGGGGAGCTGTTTTTT.

The gene calls are TRBV4-3 and TRBJ2-7, with 7 nucleotides matching TRBD2. From germline, CDR1 is LGHNA and CDR2 YSLEER. J lost 6 bases, V lost 0 bases, and 11 bases had no gene match. The CDR3 runs 16 residues. CDR3 loop: CASSQDVGGLTPEQYF. The CDR3, as DNA: TGCGCCAGCAGCCAAGATGTCGGGGGGTTGACGCCCGAGCAGTACTTC.

This chain uses TRBV5-1 with TRBJ2-3; 9 positions agree with TRBD1. CDR1 SGHRS and CDR2 YFSETQ come from the germline V gene. The V gene end was trimmed by 2 bases and the J gene end by 1 base; junction bases not matched to a gene: 2. The CDR3 consists of 15 residues. CDR3 sequence reads: CASSFRDRGTDTQYF. The CDR3 DNA follows: TGCGCCAGCAGCTTCCGGGACAGGGGCACAGATACGCAGTATTTT.

The chain recombines TRBV2 with TRBJ2-7, with 15 bases lining up with TRBD2. Germline lookup yields CDR1 SNHLY and CDR2 FYNNEI. This CDR3 has 16 amino acids. The V gene end was trimmed by 5 bases and the J gene end by 1 base; junction bases not matched to a gene: 3. The CDR3 spells CASSPGLAGGSYEQYF. CDR3 DNA: TGTGCCAGCAGTCCGGGACTAGCGGGGGGTTCCTACGAGCAGTACTTC. Full variable domain (outside the CDR3, taken from reference TRBV2 and TRBJ2-7): EPEVTQTPSHQVTQMGQEVILRCVPISNHLYFYWYRQILGQKVEFLVSFYNNEISEKSEIFDDQFSVERPDGSNFTLKIRSTKLEDSAMYFCASSPGLAGGSYEQYFGPGTRLTVT.

The chain carries TRBV7-8 and TRBJ1-5; TRBD1 matches at 8 bases. After removal of 4 bases from V and 7 bases from J, the junction contained 9 bases not matched to a gene. CDR1 and CDR2 from the germline V gene are SGHVS and FQNEAQ. The CDR3 covers 15 residues. The CDR3 DNA follows: TGTGCCAGCAGCTCGCTGGACAGGGTTAGGCAGCCCCAGCATTTT. The encoded protein is CASSSLDRVRQPQHF. The full variable domain, with the rest looked up from reference TRBV7-8 and TRBJ1-5, is GAGVSQSPRYKVAKRGQDVALRCDPISGHVSLFWYQQALGQGPEFLTYFQNEAQLDKSGLPSDRFFAERPEGSVSTLKIQRTQQEDSAVYLCASSSLDRVRQPQHFGDGTRLSIL.